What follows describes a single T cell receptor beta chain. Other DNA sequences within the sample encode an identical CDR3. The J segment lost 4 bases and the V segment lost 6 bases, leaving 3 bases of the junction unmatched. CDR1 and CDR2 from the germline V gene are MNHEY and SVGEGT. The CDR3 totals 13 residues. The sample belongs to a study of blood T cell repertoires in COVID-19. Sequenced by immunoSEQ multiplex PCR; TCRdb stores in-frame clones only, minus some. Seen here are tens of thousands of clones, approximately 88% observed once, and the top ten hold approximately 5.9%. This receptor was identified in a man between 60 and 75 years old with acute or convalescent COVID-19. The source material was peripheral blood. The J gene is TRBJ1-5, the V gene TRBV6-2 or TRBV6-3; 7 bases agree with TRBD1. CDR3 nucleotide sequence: TGTGCCAGCAGCCCCAGGGGGAATCAGCCCCAGCATTTT. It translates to CASSPRGNQPQHF.